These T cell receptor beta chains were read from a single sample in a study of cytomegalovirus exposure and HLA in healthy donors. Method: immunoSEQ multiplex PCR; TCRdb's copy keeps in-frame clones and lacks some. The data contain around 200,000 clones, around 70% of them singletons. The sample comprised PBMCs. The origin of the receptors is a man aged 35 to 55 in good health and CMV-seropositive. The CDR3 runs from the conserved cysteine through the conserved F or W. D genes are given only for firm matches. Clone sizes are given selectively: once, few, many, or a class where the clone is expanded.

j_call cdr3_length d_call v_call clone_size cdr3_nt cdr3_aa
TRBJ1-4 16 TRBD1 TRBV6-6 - TGTGCCAGCAGTTACTCGAAAGGGGACAGCTATGAAAAACTGTTTTTT CASSYSKGDSYEKLFF
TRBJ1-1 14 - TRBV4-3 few TGCGCCAGCAGCCCTTCCCCTACGGGGGATGAAGCTTTCTTT CASSPSPTGDEAFF
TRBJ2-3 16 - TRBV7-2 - TGTGCCAGCAGCTTAGCGTCGACTCATCCTGGGGATACGCAGTATTTT CASSLASTHPGDTQYF
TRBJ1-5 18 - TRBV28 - TGTGCCAGCAGTCTTGACCTTGTGAGGGATTATAGCAATCAGCCCCAGCATTTT CASSLDLVRDYSNQPQHF
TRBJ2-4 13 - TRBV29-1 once TGCAGCGTTGCCGAGACAGGAGGCAACATTCAGTACTTC CSVAETGGNIQYF
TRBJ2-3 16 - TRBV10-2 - TGCGCCAGCAGTGTGTCCTCTAGGGGTTCTTCAGATACGCAGTATTTT CASSVSSRGSSDTQYF
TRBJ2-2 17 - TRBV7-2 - TGTGCCAGCAGCCTATGGGCTAGCGCCTCGAACACCGGGGAGCTGTTTTTT CASSLWASASNTGELFF
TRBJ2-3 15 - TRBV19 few TGTGCCAGTAGTATAGCGGCGGCTAGCACAGATACGCAGTATTTT CASSIAAASTDTQYF
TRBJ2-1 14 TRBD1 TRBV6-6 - TGTGCCAGCAGCTGGACAGGGGCAGGCGATGAGCAGTTCTTC CASSWTGAGDEQFF
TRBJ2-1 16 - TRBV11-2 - TGTGCCAGCAGCCCGGGTGGAGGGAGCTCCTACAATGAGCAGTTCTTC CASSPGGGSSYNEQFF
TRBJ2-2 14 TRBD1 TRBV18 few TGTGCCAGCTCACCCGACAGGGTTACCGGGGAGCTGTTTTTT CASSPDRVTGELFF
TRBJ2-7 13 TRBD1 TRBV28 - TGTGCCATCGAGGGACAGGGGGTTTACGAGCAGTACTTC CAIEGQGVYEQYF
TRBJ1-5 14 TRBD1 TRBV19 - TGTGCCAGTAGTACTCACAGGGGGAATCAGCCCCAGCATTTT CASSTHRGNQPQHF
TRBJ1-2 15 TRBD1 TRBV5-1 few TGCGCCAGCAGCTTGGCTCCGGGACAGGGTTATGGCTACACCTTC CASSLAPGQGYGYTF
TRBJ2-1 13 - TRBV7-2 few TGTGCCAGCAGCGCCCAGGGCCGGAATGAGCAGTTCTTC CASSAQGRNEQFF
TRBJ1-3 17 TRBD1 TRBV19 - TGTGCCAGTATGGGGACAGGGGGTTTAATCTCTGGAAACACCATATATTTT CASMGTGGLISGNTIYF
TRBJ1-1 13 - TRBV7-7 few TGTGCCAGCAGCTTAGTGGAGGGGACTGAAGCTTTCTTT CASSLVEGTEAFF
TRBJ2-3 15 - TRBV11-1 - TGTGCCAGCAGCTTAGGGGGGGAGATCACAGATACGCAGTATTTT CASSLGGEITDTQYF
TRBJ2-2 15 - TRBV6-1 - TGTGCCATCACCGGAGGGGCGAACCCCACCGGGGAGCTGTTTTTT CAITGGANPTGELFF
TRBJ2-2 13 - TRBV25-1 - TGTGCCAGCAGCCCCAGGGCGGCCGGGGAGCTGTTTTTT CASSPRAAGELFF
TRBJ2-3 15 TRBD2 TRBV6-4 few TGTGCCAGCAGTGACTCTAGCGGGGGGGCCGATACGCAGTATTTT CASSDSSGGADTQYF
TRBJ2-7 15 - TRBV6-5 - TGTGCCAGCAGTCCCCTGTGGGCGGGAACCCACGAGCAGTACTTC CASSPLWAGTHEQYF
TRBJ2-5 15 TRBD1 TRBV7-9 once TGTGCCAGCAGCTCCGAGGACAGGGATCAAGAGACCCAGTACTTC CASSSEDRDQETQYF
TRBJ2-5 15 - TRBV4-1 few TGCGCCAGCAGCCAAGATCGGGCGGGCTACGGGACCCAGTACTTC CASSQDRAGYGTQYF
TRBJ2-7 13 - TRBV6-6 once TGTGCCAGCAGTTACTCGTTAGCCTACGAGCAGTACTTC CASSYSLAYEQYF
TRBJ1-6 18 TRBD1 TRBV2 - TGTGCCAGCACCGAGAGGGACAGTCCTAGCTCCTATAATTCACCCCTCCACTTT CASTERDSPSSYNSPLHF
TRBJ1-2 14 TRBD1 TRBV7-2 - TGTGCCAGCAGCTTCAGGGGGCGAATCTATGGCTACACCTTC CASSFRGRIYGYTF
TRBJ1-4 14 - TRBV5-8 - TGTGCCAGCAGCCCAGGCTCCTTCAGGGAAAAACTGTTTTTT CASSPGSFREKLFF
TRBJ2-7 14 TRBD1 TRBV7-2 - TGTGCCAGCAGCTTAGCGACAGGGCCCCGCGAGCAGTACTTC CASSLATGPREQYF
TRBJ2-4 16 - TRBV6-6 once TGTGCCAGCAGTTCCGCGGGACGGCAAGCCAAAAACATTCAGTACTTC CASSSAGRQAKNIQYF
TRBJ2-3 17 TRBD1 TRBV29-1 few TGCAGCGCTGCCGGGACAGGGGTTCCCTCTAGCACAGATACGCAGTATTTT CSAAGTGVPSSTDTQYF
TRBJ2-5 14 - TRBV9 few TGTGCCAGCAGCACGGGGGTGGGGAAAGAGACCCAGTACTTC CASSTGVGKETQYF
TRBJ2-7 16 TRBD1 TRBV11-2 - TGTGCCAGCAGCTTAGATAAGGGCAGGGGGCCCTCCGAGCAGTACTTC CASSLDKGRGPSEQYF
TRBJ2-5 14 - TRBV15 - TGTGCCACCAGCAGAGAGGGGGACAAAGAGACCCAGTACTTC CATSREGDKETQYF
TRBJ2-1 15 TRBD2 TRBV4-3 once TGCGCCAGCAGCCAAGTAGGCGGGGGATACAATGAGCAGTTCTTC CASSQVGGGYNEQFF
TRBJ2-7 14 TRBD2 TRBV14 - TGTGCCAGCAGCCACCGGGGGGAATCGATCGAGCAGTACTTC CASSHRGESIEQYF
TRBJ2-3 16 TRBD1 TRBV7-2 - TGTGCCAGCAGCTTAAGGACAGGCTATCGCACAGATACGCAGTATTTT CASSLRTGYRTDTQYF
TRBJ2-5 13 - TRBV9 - TGTGCCAGCAGCGTTGGACTTAGCGAGACCCAGTACTTC CASSVGLSETQYF
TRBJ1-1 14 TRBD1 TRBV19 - TGTGCCAGTAGTTGGGGACAGGGAATAGCTGAAGCTTTCTTT CASSWGQGIAEAFF
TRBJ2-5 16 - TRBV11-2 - TGTGCCAGCAGCTGGGGGGGGCGTTCGATCCAAGAGACCCAGTACTTC CASSWGGRSIQETQYF
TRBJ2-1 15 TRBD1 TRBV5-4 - TGTGCCAGCAGCCCAGAGGACAGGGCCTACAATGAGCAGTTCTTC CASSPEDRAYNEQFF
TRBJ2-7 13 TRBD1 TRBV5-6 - TGTGCCAGCAGCATAGGGACAGCCTACGAGCAGTACTTC CASSIGTAYEQYF
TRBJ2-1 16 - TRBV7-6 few TGTGCCAGCAGCTTAGAGATCGGTTGGACATCGAGTGAGCAGTTCTTC CASSLEIGWTSSEQFF
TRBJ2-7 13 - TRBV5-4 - TGTGCCAGCAGCCTGACAGTATCAAACGAGCAGTACTTC CASSLTVSNEQYF